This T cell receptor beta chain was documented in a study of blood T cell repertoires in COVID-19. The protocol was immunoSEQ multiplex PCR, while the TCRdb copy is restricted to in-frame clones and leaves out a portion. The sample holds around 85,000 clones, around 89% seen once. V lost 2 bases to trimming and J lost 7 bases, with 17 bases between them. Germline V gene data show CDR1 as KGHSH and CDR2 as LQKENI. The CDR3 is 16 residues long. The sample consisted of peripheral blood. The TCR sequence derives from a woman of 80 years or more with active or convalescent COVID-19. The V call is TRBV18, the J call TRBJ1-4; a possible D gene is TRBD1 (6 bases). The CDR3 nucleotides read TGTGCCAGCTCACCATCAACAAGGGGGTTAGGTGAAAAACTGTTTTTT. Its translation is CASSPSTRGLGEKLFF.